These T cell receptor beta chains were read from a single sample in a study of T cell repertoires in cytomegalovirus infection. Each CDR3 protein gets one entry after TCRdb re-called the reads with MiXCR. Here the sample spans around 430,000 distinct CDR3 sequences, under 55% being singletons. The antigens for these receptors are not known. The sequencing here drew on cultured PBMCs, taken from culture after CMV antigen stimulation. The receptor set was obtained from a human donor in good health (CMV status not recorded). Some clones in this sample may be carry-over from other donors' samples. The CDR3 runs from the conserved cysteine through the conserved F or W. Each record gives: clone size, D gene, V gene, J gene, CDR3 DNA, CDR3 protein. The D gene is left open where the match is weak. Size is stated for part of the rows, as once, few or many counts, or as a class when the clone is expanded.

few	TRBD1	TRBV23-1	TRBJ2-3	TGCGCCAGCAGTCAATACGAGAGGACAGGGTGGACATGCACAGATACGCAGTATTTT	CASSQYERTGWTCTDTQYF
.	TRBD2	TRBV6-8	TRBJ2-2	TGTGCCAGCAGGTTGGAGCGGGACGCCGGGGAGCTGTTTTTT	CASRLERDAGELFF
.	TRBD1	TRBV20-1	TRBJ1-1	TGCAGTGCTAGAGATCGGACAGGGAACACTGAAGCTTTCTTT	CSARDRTGNTEAFF
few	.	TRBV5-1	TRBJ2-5	TGCGCCAGCAGCTTGTTAGGACAAACCCAAGAGACCCAGTACTTC	CASSLLGQTQETQYF
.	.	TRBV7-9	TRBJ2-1	TGTGCCAGCAGCTTTCGGGACTCCTTGGAGCAGTTCTTC	CASSFRDSLEQFF
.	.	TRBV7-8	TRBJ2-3	TGTGCCAGCAGCTTTAATCGAATAAAACGGGATACGCAGTATTTT	CASSFNRIKRDTQYF
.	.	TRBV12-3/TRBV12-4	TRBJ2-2	TGTGCCAGCAGTCGGGTCGGGAACACCGGGGAGCTGTTTTTT	CASSRVGNTGELFF
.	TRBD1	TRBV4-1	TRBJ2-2	TGCGCCAGCAGCCCGAGTCGGACAGGGATTGGCGGGGAGCTGTTTTTT	CASSPSRTGIGGELFF
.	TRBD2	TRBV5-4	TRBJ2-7	TGTGCCAGCAGCTTGACTAGCGGGGACCCTCCCTACGAGCAGTACTTC	CASSLTSGDPPYEQYF
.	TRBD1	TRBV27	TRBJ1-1	TGTGCCAGCAGTTTGGACAGGGTCGGGGTTGGCACTGAAGCTTTCTTT	CASSLDRVGVGTEAFF
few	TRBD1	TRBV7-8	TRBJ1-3	TGTGCCAGCAGCCGAAACAGGGGGCGAGGAAACACCATATATTTT	CASSRNRGRGNTIYF
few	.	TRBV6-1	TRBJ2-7	TGTGCCAGCAGTGTTCGGGACTCAGCCTACGAGCAGTACTTC	CASSVRDSAYEQYF
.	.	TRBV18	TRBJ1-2	TGTGCCAGCTCACCCCCGTCAGGTCGTGGGTACACCTTC	CASSPPSGRGYTF
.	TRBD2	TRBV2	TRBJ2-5	TGTGCCAGCAGTACCCAGAGCGGGAGTATCCAAGAGACCCAGTACTTC	CASSTQSGSIQETQYF
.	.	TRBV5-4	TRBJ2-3	TGTGCCAGCCAGGGTCCTAGCACAGATACGCAGTATTTT	CASQGPSTDTQYF
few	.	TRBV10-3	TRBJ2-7	TGTGCCATCAGTGCGGGGCCCTCCTACGAGCAGTACTTC	CAISAGPSYEQYF
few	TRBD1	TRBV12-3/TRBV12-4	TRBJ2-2	TGTGCCAGCAGACGGGACAGGGACACCGGGGAGCTGTTTTTT	CASRRDRDTGELFF